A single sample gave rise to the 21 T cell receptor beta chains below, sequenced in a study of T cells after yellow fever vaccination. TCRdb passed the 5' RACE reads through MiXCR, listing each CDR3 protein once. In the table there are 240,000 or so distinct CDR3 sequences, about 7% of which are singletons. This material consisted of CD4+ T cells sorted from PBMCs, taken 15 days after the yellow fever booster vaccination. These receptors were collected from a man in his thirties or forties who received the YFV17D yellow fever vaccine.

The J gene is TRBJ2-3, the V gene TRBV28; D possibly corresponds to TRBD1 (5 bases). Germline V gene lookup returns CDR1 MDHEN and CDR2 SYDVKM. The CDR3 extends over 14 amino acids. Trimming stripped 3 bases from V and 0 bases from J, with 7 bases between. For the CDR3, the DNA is TGTGCCAGCAGTTTTGGGGCTAGCACAGATACGCAGTATTTT. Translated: CASSFGASTDTQYF.

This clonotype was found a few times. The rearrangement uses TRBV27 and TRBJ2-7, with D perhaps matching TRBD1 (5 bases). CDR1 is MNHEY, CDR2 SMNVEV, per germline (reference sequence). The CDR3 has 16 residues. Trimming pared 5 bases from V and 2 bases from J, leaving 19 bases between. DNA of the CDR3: TGTGCCAGCAGTCCAAGGACAATCCAAAAAACCTACGAGCAGTACTTC. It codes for CASSPRTIQKTYEQYF.

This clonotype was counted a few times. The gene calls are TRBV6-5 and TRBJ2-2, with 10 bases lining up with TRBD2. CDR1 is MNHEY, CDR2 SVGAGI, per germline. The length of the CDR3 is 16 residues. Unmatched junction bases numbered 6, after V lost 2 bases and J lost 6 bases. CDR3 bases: TGTGCCAGCAGTTACGTAGCGGGAGGTTGGGCCGGGGAGCTGTTTTTT. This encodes CASSYVAGGWAGELFF.

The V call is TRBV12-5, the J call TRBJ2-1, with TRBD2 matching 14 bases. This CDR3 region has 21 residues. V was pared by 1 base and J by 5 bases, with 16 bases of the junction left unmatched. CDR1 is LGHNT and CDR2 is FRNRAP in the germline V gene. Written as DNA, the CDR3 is TGTGCTAGTGGTTTGGAGAGGCCCAGACTAGCGGGAGGGCCGCTGGACAATGAGCAGTTCTTC. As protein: CASGLERPRLAGGPLDNEQFF.

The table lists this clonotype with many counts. CDR3 in amino acids: CSASDISSSAYNEQFF. The CDR3 DNA sequence: TGCAGTGCTAGTGACATTTCTAGCTCTGCCTACAATGAGCAGTTCTTC. The chain links TRBV20-1 to TRBJ2-1; tentatively, D is TRBD2 (5 bases). CDR1 and CDR2 (germline): DFQATT, SNEGSKA (reference sequence). The germline V and J ends were trimmed by 3 bases and 2 bases, with 17 bases remaining between them. CDR3 size: 16 residues.

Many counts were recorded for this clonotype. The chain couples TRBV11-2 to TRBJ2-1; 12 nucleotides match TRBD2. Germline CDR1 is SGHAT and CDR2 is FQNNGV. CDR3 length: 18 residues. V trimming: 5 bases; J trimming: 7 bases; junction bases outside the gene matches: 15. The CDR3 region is CASSRVGGLAGGENEQFF. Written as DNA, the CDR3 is TGTGCCAGCAGCCGTGTCGGAGGGCTAGCGGGAGGGGAAAATGAGCAGTTCTTC.

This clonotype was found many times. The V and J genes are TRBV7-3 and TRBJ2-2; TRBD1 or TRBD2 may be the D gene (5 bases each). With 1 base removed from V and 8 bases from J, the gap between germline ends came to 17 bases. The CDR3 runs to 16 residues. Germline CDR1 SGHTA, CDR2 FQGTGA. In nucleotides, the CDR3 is TGTGCCAGCAGCTTAATGGCAGGGAGCCTCGTAGGGGAGCTGTTTTTT. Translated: CASSLMAGSLVGELFF.

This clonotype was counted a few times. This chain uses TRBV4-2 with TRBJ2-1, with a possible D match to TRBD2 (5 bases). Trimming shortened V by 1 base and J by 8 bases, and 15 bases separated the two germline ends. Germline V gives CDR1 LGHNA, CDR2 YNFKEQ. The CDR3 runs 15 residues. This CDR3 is CASSQAVLAAYEQFF. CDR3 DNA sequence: TGTGCCAGCAGCCAAGCAGTGCTAGCAGCGTATGAGCAGTTCTTC.

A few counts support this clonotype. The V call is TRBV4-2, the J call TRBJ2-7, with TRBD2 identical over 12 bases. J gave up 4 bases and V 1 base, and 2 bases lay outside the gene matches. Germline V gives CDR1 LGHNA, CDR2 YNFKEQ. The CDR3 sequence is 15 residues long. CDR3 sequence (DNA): TGTGCCAGCAGCCAAGCGACTAGCGGGAGTTACGAGCAGTACTTC. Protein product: CASSQATSGSYEQYF.

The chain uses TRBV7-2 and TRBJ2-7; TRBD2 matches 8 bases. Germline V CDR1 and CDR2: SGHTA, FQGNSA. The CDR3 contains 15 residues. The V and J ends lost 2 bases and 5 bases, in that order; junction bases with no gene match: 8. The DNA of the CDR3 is TGTGCCAGCAGCTTAAACCCGGCGGGGGGTGACGAGCAGTACTTC. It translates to CASSLNPAGGDEQYF.

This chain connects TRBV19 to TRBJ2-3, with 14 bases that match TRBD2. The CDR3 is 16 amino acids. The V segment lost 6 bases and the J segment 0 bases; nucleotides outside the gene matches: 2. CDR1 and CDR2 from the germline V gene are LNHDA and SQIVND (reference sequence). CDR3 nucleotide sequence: TGTGCCAGTAGCCGGACTAGCGGGAGGAGCACAGATACGCAGTATTTT. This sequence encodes CASSRTSGRSTDTQYF.

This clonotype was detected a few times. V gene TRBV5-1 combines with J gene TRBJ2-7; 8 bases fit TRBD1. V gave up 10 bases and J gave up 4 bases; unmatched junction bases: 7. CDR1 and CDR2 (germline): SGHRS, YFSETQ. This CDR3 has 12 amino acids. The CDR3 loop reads CAGGNRGYEQYF. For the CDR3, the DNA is TGCGCCGGGGGGAACAGGGGGTACGAGCAGTACTTC.

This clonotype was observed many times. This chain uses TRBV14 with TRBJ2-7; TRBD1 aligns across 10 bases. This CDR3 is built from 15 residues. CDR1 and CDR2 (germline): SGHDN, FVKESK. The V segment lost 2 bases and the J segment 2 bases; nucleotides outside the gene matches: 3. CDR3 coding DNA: TGTGCCAGCAGCCAATGGACAGGGGGGGCCTACGAGCAGTACTTC. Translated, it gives CASSQWTGGAYEQYF.

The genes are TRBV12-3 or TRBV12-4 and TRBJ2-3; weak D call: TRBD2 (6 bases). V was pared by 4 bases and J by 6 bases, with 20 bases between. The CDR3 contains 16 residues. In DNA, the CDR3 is TGTGCCAGCAGTTCCCCCTTGGGGGGACGTACTGATACGCAGTATTTT. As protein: CASSSPLGGRTDTQYF.

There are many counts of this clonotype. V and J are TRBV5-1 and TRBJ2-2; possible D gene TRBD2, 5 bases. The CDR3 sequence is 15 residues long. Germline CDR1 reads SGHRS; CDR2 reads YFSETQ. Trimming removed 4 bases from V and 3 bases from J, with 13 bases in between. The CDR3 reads CASSPADSYTGELFF. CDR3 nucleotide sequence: TGCGCCAGCAGCCCCGCGGACTCTTACACCGGGGAGCTGTTTTTT.

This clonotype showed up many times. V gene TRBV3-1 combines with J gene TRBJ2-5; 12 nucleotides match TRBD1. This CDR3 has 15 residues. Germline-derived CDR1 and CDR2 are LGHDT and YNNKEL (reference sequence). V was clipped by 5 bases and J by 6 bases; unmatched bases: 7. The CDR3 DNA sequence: TGTGCCAGCAGCACTGGGACAGGGGGCTTAAAGACCCAGTACTTC. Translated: CASSTGTGGLKTQYF.

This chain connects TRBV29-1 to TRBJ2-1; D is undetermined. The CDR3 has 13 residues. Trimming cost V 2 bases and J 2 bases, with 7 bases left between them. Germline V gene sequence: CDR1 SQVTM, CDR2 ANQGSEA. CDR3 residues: CSVEQSTYNEQFF. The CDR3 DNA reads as TGCAGCGTTGAACAGAGCACCTACAATGAGCAGTTCTTC.

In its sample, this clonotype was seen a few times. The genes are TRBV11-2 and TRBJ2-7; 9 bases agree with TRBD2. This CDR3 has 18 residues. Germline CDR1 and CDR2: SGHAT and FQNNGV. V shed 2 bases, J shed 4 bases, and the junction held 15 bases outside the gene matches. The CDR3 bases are TGTGCCAGCAGCTTAAAGTCTCCTATAGCGGGAGTTCGTTACGAGCAGTACTTC. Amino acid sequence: CASSLKSPIAGVRYEQYF.

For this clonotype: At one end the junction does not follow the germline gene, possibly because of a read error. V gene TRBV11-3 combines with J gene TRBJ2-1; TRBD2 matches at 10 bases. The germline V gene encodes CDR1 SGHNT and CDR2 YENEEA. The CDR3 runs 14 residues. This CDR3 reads CASSPSGRGRERFF. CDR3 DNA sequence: TGTGCCAGCAGCCCTAGCGGGAGAGGACGGGAGCGGTTCTTC. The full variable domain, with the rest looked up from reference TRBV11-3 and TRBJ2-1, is EAGVVQSPRYKIIEKKQPVAFWCNPISGHNTLYWYLQNLGQGPELLIRYENEEAVDDSQLPKDRFSAERLKGVDSTLKIQPAELGDSAVYLCASSPSGRGRERFFGPGTRLTVL.

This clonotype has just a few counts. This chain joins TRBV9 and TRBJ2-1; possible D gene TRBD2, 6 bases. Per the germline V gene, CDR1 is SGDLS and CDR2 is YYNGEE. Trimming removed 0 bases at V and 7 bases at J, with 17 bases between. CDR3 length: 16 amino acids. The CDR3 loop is CASSVATSRGRNEQFF. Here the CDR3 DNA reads TGTGCCAGCAGCGTAGCTACTAGCCGCGGCCGGAATGAGCAGTTCTTC.

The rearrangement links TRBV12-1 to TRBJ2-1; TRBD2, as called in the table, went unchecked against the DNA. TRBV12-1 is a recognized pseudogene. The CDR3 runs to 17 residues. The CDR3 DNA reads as TGTGCCAGCAGCTTTGCCGGAGAACTAGCGCGATACAATGAGCAGTTCTTC. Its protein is CASSFAGELARYNEQFF.